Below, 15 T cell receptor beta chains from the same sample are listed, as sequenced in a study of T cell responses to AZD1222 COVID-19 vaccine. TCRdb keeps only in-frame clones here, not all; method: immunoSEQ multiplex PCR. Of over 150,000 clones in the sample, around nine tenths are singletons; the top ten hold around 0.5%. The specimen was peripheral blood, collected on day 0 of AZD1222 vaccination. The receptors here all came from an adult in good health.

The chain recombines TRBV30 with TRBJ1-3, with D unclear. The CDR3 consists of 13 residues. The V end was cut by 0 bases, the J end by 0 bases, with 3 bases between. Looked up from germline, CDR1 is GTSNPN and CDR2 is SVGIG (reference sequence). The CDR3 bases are TGTGCCTGGAGTGTTATCTCTGGAAACACCATATATTTT. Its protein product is CAWSVISGNTIYF.

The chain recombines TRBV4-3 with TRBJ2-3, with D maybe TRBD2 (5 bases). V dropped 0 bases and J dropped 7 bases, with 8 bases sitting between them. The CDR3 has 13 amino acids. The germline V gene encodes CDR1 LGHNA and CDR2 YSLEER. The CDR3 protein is CASSQEGLNTQYF. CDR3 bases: TGCGCCAGCAGCCAAGAAGGACTGAATACGCAGTATTTT.

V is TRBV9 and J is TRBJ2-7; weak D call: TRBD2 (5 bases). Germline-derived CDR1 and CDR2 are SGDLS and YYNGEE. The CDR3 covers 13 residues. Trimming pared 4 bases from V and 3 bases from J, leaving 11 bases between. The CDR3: CASSTKAGYEQYF. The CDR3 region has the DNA TGTGCCAGCAGCACGAAGGCGGGCTACGAGCAGTACTTC.

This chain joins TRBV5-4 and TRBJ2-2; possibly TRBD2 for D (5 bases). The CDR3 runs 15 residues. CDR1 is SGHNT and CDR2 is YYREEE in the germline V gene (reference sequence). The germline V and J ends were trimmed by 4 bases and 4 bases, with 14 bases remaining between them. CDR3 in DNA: TGTGCCAGCAGCCCCGGCGGGTCGGGCACCGGGGAGCTGTTTTTT. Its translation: CASSPGGSGTGELFF.

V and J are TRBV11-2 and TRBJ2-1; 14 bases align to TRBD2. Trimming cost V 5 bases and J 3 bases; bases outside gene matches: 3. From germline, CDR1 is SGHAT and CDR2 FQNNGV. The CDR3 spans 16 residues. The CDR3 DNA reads TGTGCCAGCAGCAAGGGACTAGCGGGGGTCTACAATGAGCAGTTCTTC. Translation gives CASSKGLAGVYNEQFF. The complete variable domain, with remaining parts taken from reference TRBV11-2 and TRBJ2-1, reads EAGVAQSPRYKIIEKRQSVAFWCNPISGHATLYWYQQILGQGPKLLIQFQNNGVVDDSQLPKDRFSAERLKGVDSTLKIQPAKLEDSAVYLCASSKGLAGVYNEQFFGPGTRLTVL.

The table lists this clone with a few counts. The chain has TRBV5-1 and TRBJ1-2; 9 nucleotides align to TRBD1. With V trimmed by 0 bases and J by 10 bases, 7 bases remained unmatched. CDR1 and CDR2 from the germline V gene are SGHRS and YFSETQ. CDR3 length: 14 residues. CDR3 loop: CASSLDGTGTTYTF. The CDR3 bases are TGCGCCAGCAGCTTGGATGGGACAGGGACTACCTACACCTTC.

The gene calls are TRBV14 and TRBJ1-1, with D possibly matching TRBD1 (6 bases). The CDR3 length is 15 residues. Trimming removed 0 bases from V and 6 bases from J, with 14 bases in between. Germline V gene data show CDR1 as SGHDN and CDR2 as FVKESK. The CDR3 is CASSQELGGFPEAFF. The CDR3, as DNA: TGTGCCAGCAGCCAAGAGTTGGGGGGCTTCCCTGAAGCTTTCTTT.

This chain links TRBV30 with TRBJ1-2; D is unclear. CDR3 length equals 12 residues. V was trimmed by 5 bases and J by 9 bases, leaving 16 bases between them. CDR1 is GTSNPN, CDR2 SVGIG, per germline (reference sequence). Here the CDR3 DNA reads TGTGCCTGGGTATCCCCTATTGGTAGCTACACCTTC. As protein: CAWVSPIGSYTF.

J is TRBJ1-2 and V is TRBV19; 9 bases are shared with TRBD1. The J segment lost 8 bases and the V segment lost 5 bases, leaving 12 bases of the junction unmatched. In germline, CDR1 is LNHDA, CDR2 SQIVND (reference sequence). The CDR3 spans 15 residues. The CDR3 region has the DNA TGTGCCAGTAGTTGGGACAGGGCCAGAGGAGCGGGCTACACCTTC. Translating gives CASSWDRARGAGYTF.

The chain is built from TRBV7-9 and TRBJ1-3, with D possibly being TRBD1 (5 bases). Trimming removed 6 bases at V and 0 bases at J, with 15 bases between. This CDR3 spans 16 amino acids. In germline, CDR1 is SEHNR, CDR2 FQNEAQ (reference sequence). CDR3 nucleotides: TGTGCCAGCAGTTTCGGGGCGGGCAGCTCTGGAAACACCATATATTTT. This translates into CASSFGAGSSGNTIYF.

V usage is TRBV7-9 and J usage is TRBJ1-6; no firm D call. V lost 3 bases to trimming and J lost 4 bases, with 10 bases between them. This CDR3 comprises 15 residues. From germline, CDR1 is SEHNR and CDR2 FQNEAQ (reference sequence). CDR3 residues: CASSLGSLYNSPLHF. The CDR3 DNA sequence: TGTGCCAGCAGCTTGGGGAGCCTGTATAATTCACCCCTCCACTTT.

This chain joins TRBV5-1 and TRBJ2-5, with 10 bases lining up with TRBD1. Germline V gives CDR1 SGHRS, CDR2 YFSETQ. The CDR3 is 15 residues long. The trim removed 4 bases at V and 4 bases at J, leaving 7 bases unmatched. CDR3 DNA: TGCGCCAGCAGCAACCGGGACAGGGGCCCAGAGACCCAGTACTTC. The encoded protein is CASSNRDRGPETQYF. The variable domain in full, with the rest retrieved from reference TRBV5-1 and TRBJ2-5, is KAGVTQTPRYLIKTRGQQVTLSCSPISGHRSVSWYQQTPGQGLQFLFEYFSETQRNKGNFPGRFSGRQFSNSRSEMNVSTLELGDSALYLCASSNRDRGPETQYFGPGTRLLVL.

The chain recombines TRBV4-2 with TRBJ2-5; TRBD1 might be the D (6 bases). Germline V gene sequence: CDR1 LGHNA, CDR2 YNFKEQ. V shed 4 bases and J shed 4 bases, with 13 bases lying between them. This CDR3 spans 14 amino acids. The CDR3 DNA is TGTGCCAGCAGCCCTCGAGCAGGGGTAGAGACCCAGTACTTC. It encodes CASSPRAGVETQYF.

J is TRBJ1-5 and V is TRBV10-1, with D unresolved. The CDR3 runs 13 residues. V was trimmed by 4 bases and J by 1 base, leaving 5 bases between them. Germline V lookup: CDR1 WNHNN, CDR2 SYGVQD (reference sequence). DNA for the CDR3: TGCGCCAGCAGTGCAAGGAGCAATCAGCCCCAGCATTTT. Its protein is CASSARSNQPQHF.

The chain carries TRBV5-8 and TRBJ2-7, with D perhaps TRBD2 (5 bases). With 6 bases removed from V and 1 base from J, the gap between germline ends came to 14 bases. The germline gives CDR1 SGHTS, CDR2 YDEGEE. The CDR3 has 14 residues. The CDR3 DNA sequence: TGTGCCAGCATCCCTCCACCGGGGTCCTACGAGCAGTACTTC. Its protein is CASIPPPGSYEQYF.